The entry below gives a single T cell receptor beta chain sequence along with its context. Original handling: Reference gene primer amplification gave nucleated cell count estimates. TCRdb's table, derived via immunoSEQ multiplex PCR, lists solely in-frame clones and lacks some. D and trimming were read from the DNA, whereas the V and J calls and clone size are those reported in that table. The table records 93,000 or so clones, approximately 90% of them present only once. This CDR3 contains 14 residues. Deletions cut 0 bases from V and 8 bases from J, with 13 bases between. Germline V gene data show CDR1 as MNHEY and CDR2 as SVGEGT. The data originate from a study of blood T cell repertoires in COVID-19.

This sequence joins TRBV6-2 or TRBV6-3 and TRBJ1-1; D call uncertain. Sequencing was performed on peripheral blood. The sequence was collected from a woman older than 75 in a cohort sampled during active COVID-19. The CDR3 loop is CASSYSSAAVEAFF. The DNA for the CDR3 is TGTGCCAGCAGTTACTCATCGGCGGCCGTCGAAGCTTTCTTT.